This T cell receptor beta chain was sequenced for a study of spatial heterogeneity in lung cancer. Study-wide results and caveats: Expanded intratumoral alpha and beta TCR counts tracked tumor mutation counts.

TCRdb reprocessed the 5' RACE reads with MiXCR, giving one entry per CDR3 protein. The sample records some 25,000 distinct CDR3 sequences, roughly 6.9% being singletons. This clonotype is categorized as medium-sized. The antigen remains unidentified. Documented time point: sample taken at primary tumor resection. There were around 72 donors, all of them untreated patients with early-stage non-small cell lung cancer. Researchers sequenced whole RNA taken from tumor, nontumor lung or frozen PBMC without sorting. This sample comprised lung tumor tissue, obtained at surgery. The clonotype comes from a male donor with early-stage non-small cell lung cancer.

CDR3 DNA sequence: TGTGCCAGCAGTTACATCCGGGGGGAGTACCAAGAGACCCAGTACTTC. Translated: CASSYIRGEYQETQYF. The rearrangement uses TRBV6-5 and TRBJ2-5; 7 positions match TRBD2. This CDR3 has 16 amino acids. With 2 bases clipped from V and 0 bases from J, the junction kept 6 bases outside the gene matches. The germline V gene encodes CDR1 MNHEY and CDR2 SVGAGI.